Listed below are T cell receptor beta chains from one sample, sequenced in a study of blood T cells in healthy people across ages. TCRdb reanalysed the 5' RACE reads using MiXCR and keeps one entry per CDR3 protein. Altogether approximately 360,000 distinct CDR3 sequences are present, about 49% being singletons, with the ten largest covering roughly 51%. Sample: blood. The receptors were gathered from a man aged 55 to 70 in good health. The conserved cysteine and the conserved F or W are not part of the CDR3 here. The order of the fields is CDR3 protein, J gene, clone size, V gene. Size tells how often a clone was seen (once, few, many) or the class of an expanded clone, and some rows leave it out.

ASSRTSGSGKEAQY	TRBJ2-7	.	TRBV7-2
ASSKLQGRVSTQY	TRBJ2-3	.	TRBV11-2
ASRAGVSDTQY	TRBJ2-3	few	TRBV7-2
ATRRGVGSEAF	TRBJ1-1	.	TRBV15
ASSGTSGGYNEQF	TRBJ2-1	.	TRBV12-3/TRBV12-4
SARSDRAGGYT	TRBJ1-2	few	TRBV20-1
SARRGSSYEQY	TRBJ2-7	.	TRBV20-1
SVTENTQY	TRBJ2-3	.	TRBV29-1
ASSLVQGPYGYT	TRBJ1-2	many	TRBV12-3/TRBV12-4
ASSDRTSGINEQF	TRBJ2-1	.	TRBV6-1
ASTLGQRNQPQH	TRBJ1-5	.	TRBV12-3/TRBV12-4
AGSYGLAGGYNEQF	.	.	TRBV7-2
ASSPGPTAPRVKNIQY	TRBJ2-4	few	TRBV14
ASSLGGANEQF	TRBJ2-1	.	TRBV28
ASGGQGGEQY	.	.	TRBV7-6
ASSLPGTQETQY	TRBJ2-5	many	TRBV28
ASSIPRGEAF	TRBJ1-1	.	TRBV28
ASSVEQSGEKLF	TRBJ1-4	.	TRBV27
SVFEETQY	TRBJ2-5	few	TRBV29-1
ASSPGLAGWSQETQY	TRBJ2-5	.	TRBV6-1
SVEKIGLAGNEQY	TRBJ2-7	few	TRBV29-1
ASSHWTSDYNEQF	TRBJ2-1	.	TRBV11-1
ASSLALSGRDGYT	TRBJ1-2	few	TRBV12-3/TRBV12-4
ASSYGSRSGANVLT	TRBJ2-6	.	TRBV6-6
ASSGEGRGLDEQY	TRBJ2-7	.	TRBV9
SARRQGQSYEQY	TRBJ2-7	.	TRBV20-1
ASSFGGPADTQY	TRBJ2-3	.	TRBV5-1
SARGFGGADTQY	TRBJ2-3	few	TRBV20-1
ASGTRLAGPYNEQF	TRBJ2-1	.	TRBV12-5
ASSVFSGANVLT	TRBJ2-6	.	TRBV5-1
SAPTSGSTDTQY	TRBJ2-3	few	TRBV20-1
SASIPGSEAF	TRBJ1-1	.	TRBV20-1
ASSLLSSGTGPHEQY	TRBJ2-7	.	TRBV7-9
ASSLGSSGKGDEQY	TRBJ2-7	.	TRBV7-2
ASTRLGVAGAGEQF	TRBJ2-1	few	TRBV28
ASSFFGQGTDTQY	TRBJ2-3	few	TRBV7-2
SAQRGTGKNEQY	TRBJ2-7	.	TRBV29-1
ARSYLAGAISEQY	TRBJ2-7	.	TRBV6-5
ASSHRLVSGNEQF	TRBJ2-1	.	TRBV13
ASSQDRGIEKLF	TRBJ1-4	.	TRBV4-1
ASSQDPPDRVTEAF	TRBJ1-1	once	TRBV4-2
ASSLSLNNEQF	TRBJ2-1	.	TRBV6-1
ASSLRGLNHEQY	.	.	TRBV5-1